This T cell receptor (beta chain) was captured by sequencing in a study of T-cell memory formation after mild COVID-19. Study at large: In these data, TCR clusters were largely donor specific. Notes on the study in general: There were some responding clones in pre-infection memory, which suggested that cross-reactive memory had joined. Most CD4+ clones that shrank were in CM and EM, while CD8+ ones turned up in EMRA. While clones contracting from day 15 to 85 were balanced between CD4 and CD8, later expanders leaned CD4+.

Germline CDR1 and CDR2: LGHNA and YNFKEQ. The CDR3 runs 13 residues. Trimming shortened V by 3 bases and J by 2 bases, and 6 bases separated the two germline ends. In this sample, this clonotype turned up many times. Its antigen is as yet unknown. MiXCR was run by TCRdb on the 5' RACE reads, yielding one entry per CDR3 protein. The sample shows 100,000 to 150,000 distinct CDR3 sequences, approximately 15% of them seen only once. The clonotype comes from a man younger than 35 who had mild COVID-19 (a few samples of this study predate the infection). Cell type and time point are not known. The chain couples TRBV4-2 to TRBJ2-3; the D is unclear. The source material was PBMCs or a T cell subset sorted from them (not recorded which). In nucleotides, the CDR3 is TGTGCCAGCAGCCACAACCCCACAGATACGCAGTATTTT. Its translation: CASSHNPTDTQYF.